This TCR beta chain was sequenced in a study of blood T cell repertoires in COVID-19. Background on the study: The United States, Italy and Spain provided the acute and convalescent COVID-19 samples. T cells, B-cell-depleted T cells, or PBMCs supplied cDNA or gDNA.

Trimming pared 3 bases from V and 2 bases from J, leaving 7 bases between. Looked up from germline, CDR1 is SGHVS and CDR2 is FQNEAQ. The CDR3 is made up of 14 amino acids. Original methodology: Counts of nucleated cells, estimated from reference gene primer amplification, were obtained. Using immunoSEQ multiplex PCR, the repertoire was profiled, and TCRdb retains in-frame clones only, with some absent. The DNA was the basis for D and trimming; V, J and clone size are from that table. The top ten clones hold over 2% of a sample with 210,000 or so clones, approximately 87% of them seen once. The specimen was peripheral blood. The rearrangement links TRBV7-8 to TRBJ2-2; D may be TRBD1 (6 bases). The clonotype originates from a woman aged 45-65 years with acute or convalescent COVID-19. The CDR3 spells CASSLTGNTGELFF. The CDR3 bases are TGTGCCAGCAGCTTGACAGGAAACACCGGGGAGCTGTTTTTT.